This T cell receptor beta chain stems from a study of cytomegalovirus exposure and HLA in healthy donors. Study-wide background: The roughly 120 validation repertoires, a later analysis reported, used the same platform as the 550 to 800 first-cohort repertoires. Whole-study results and caveats: Associated with cytomegalovirus, according to the listing, were 150 to 200 TCR beta chains.

Comment on this clone: Its cognate antigen is unknown.

The donors were part of the validation cohort, which consisted of under 150 subjects and was separate from the first cohort of roughly 620 subjects. Trimming pared 2 bases from V and 1 base from J, leaving 9 bases between. The CDR3 extends over 15 amino acids. Germline V CDR1 and CDR2: SGHDT, YYEEEE. This table comes from immunoSEQ multiplex PCR, and its TCRdb copy is limited to in-frame clones, with some not included. The sample has approximately 160,000 clones, approximately 88% seen once. This receptor was obtained from a man aged 25-45 years in good health and CMV-seropositive. Sequenced input: PBMCs. The V call is TRBV5-6, the J call TRBJ1-4; D not certain. The CDR3 is CASSFGIGTNEKLFF. Written as DNA, the CDR3 is TGTGCCAGCAGCTTCGGGATCGGAACTAATGAAAAACTGTTTTTT.